Reported below is one T cell receptor (beta chain). This entry comes from a study of T cell responses to AZD1222 COVID-19 vaccine. Clones were read by immunoSEQ multiplex PCR, and TCRdb kept only the in-frame ones, dropping some. The sample shows under 95,000 clones, 89% of them seen only once. The sample here was peripheral blood, taken on day 0 of AZD1222 vaccination. This receptor was identified in an adult in good health.

CDR3 sequence (DNA): TGTGCCAGCAGTTTCCTTACTAGCGGGAGACCCGGGGAGCTGTTTTTT. It specifies CASSFLTSGRPGELFF. This chain uses TRBV6-5 with TRBJ2-2; 11 nucleotides agree with TRBD2. V lost 4 bases to trimming and J lost 6 bases; unmatched junction nucleotides: 7. Germline-derived CDR1 and CDR2 are MNHEY and SVGAGI. CDR3 length equals 16 residues.